The 19 T cell receptor beta chains below were found in one sample sequenced in a study of control samples from healthy donors and cancer patients. Profiling relied on immunoSEQ multiplex PCR, and the TCRdb table lists in-frame clones only, not all of them. Among approximately 70,000 clones listed, roughly 84% were seen once. Sequencing was carried out using blood. These receptors were collected from a man aged 50-59 years in good health.

The chain is built from TRBV3-1 (or the pseudogene TRBV3-2) and TRBJ2-7; 10 nucleotides line up with TRBD1. J gave up 1 base and V 3 bases, and 9 bases lay outside the gene matches. CDR1 is LGHDT and CDR2 is YNNKEL in the germline V gene (reference sequence). The CDR3 is 17 residues long. CDR3 nucleotides: TGTGCCAGCAGCCAGGGAAGACAGGGGGCGGGGTCCTACGAGCAGTACTTC. Its protein product is CASSQGRQGAGSYEQYF.

The chain joins TRBV3-1 (or the pseudogene TRBV3-2) to TRBJ1-2; possibly TRBD1 for D (5 bases). V was trimmed by 2 bases and J by 6 bases, leaving 13 bases between them. Germline assignment: CDR1 LGHDT and CDR2 YNNKEL (reference sequence). The length of the CDR3 is 14 residues. CDR3 bases: TGTGCCAGCAGCCAACAACAGGTTTTGCATGGCTACACCTTC. Protein product: CASSQQQVLHGYTF.

The chain employs TRBV7-2 and TRBJ2-7; 9 bases line up with TRBD1. Looked up from germline, CDR1 is SGHTA and CDR2 is FQGNSA. This CDR3 contains 14 residues. Trimming at V came to 5 bases and at J to 3 bases, leaving 5 bases not matched to a gene. The CDR3 protein is CASSPWTGDYEQYF. The CDR3 DNA is TGTGCCAGCAGCCCCTGGACAGGGGACTACGAGCAGTACTTC. Drawing the rest from reference TRBV7-2 and TRBJ2-7, the complete variable domain is GAGVSQSPSNKVTEKGKDVELRCDPISGHTALYWYRQSLGQGLEFLIYFQGNSAPDKSGLPSDRFSAERTGGSVSTLTIQRTQQEDSAVYLCASSPWTGDYEQYFGPGTRLTVT.

The V and J genes are TRBV11-3 and TRBJ1-1, with 10 positions matching TRBD1. Germline trimming cut 5 bases from V and 4 bases from J; bases unmatched to any gene: 7. The CDR3 consists of 15 residues. Germline V gene data show CDR1 as SGHNT and CDR2 as YENEEA. The CDR3 DNA is TGTGCCAGCAGCCCCCAGGGGACAGGGGCCACTGAAGCTTTCTTT. It translates to CASSPQGTGATEAFF. The variable domain in full, completed from reference TRBV11-3 and TRBJ1-1, reads EAGVVQSPRYKIIEKKQPVAFWCNPISGHNTLYWYLQNLGQGPELLIRYENEEAVDDSQLPKDRFSAERLKGVDSTLKIQPAELGDSAVYLCASSPQGTGATEAFFGQGTRLTVV.

V and J are TRBV5-1 and TRBJ2-1, with D maybe TRBD2 (6 bases). Germline assignment: CDR1 SGHRS and CDR2 YFSETQ. The CDR3 has 16 residues. V was trimmed by 0 bases and J by 12 bases, leaving 22 bases between them. The CDR3, as DNA: TGCGCCAGCAGCTTGGACGCGACTAGGGTGTCTTCGGGGCAGTTCTTC. This gives the protein CASSLDATRVSSGQFF.

This chain connects TRBV7-2 to TRBJ1-1; D is perhaps TRBD1 (5 bases). V lost 5 bases, J lost 1 base, and 14 bases lay in between. The CDR3 has 15 amino acids. Germline V gene lookup returns CDR1 SGHTA and CDR2 FQGNSA. CDR3 region: CASSQKRTQNTEAFF. CDR3 DNA sequence: TGTGCCAGCAGCCAAAAAAGGACACAGAACACTGAAGCTTTCTTT.

The rearrangement uses TRBV2 and TRBJ2-1, with D possibly called TRBD1 or TRBD2 (7 bases each). Germline CDR1 and CDR2: SNHLY and FYNNEI. Trimming shortened V by 6 bases and J by 6 bases, and 18 bases separated the two germline ends. The CDR3 covers 15 residues. This CDR3 is CASRGGGRERNEQFF. For the CDR3, the DNA is TGTGCCAGCAGGGGAGGGGGCAGGGAACGCAATGAGCAGTTCTTC.

This sequence joins TRBV19 and TRBJ1-3; 10 bases agree with TRBD1. Germline lookup yields CDR1 LNHDA and CDR2 SQIVND (reference sequence). CDR3 length: 15 amino acids. Trimming removed 3 bases from V and 4 bases from J; junction bases left unmatched: 3. The CDR3 DNA reads as TGTGCCAGTAGTATCGACAGGGGGCACGGAAACACCATATATTTT. The encoded protein is CASSIDRGHGNTIYF.

This clone was detected once. The gene calls are TRBV9 and TRBJ2-7; tentatively, D is TRBD1 or TRBD2 (5 bases each). The CDR3 consists of 13 residues. V was shortened by 4 bases and J by 6 bases, with 14 bases between the two germline ends. Germline V gene data show CDR1 as SGDLS and CDR2 as YYNGEE. The CDR3 reads CASSSGSSGEQYF. CDR3 nucleotides: TGTGCCAGCAGCTCAGGGAGTTCCGGCGAGCAGTACTTC.

V gene TRBV3-1 (or the pseudogene TRBV3-2) combines with J gene TRBJ2-7, with 13 bases lining up with TRBD2. Unmatched junction bases numbered 7, after V lost 4 bases and J lost 4 bases. There are 16 residues in the CDR3. Germline CDR1 is LGHDT and CDR2 is YNNKEL (reference sequence). The CDR3 bases are TGTGCCAGCAGCCCAGCCGGGACTAGCGGGATGTACGAGCAGTACTTC. Protein product: CASSPAGTSGMYEQYF.

Worth noting for this clone: A far larger clone is just one base off, so this is likely a read error. CDR3 protein: CASSLPGTDTQYF. DNA of the CDR3: TGCGCCAGCAGCTTACCAGGCACAGATACGCAGTATTTT. The chain couples TRBV5-1 to TRBJ2-3; no clear D gene. This CDR3 comprises 13 residues. CDR1 is SGHRS, CDR2 YFSETQ, per germline. V dropped 2 bases and J dropped 1 base, with 5 bases sitting between them.

This sequence joins TRBV11-3 and TRBJ2-6; TRBD2 matches at 7 bases. Germline-derived CDR1 and CDR2 are SGHNT and YENEEA. V lost 3 bases, J lost 0 bases, and 5 bases stayed unmatched. The CDR3 is made up of 17 amino acids. The CDR3 protein is CASSFGEGSSGANVLTF. As DNA, the CDR3 is TGTGCCAGCAGCTTTGGGGAGGGCAGCTCTGGGGCCAACGTCCTGACTTTC.

The CDR3 coding sequence is TGTGCCAGCAGTTATAGCGGGAGCTTACACGAGCAGTACTTC. Protein product: CASSYSGSLHEQYF. The chain recombines TRBV2 with TRBJ2-7, with 9 bases that match TRBD2. The CDR3 sequence is 14 residues long. V shed 5 bases and J 5 bases; nucleotides not matched to a gene: 7. Germline V lookup: CDR1 SNHLY, CDR2 FYNNEI.

The V and J genes are TRBV6-1 and TRBJ2-1; 15 bases are shared with TRBD2. V was pared by 3 bases and J by 8 bases, with 11 bases of the junction left unmatched. This CDR3 contains 18 residues. Germline CDR1 and CDR2: MNHNS and SASEGT. The CDR3 is CASSDRRGGLAGGHEQFF. For the CDR3, the DNA is TGTGCCAGCAGTGACCGTCGTGGGGGACTAGCGGGAGGCCATGAGCAGTTCTTC.

The rearrangement joins TRBV7-2 to TRBJ2-7; 7 positions match TRBD2. Per the germline V gene, CDR1 is SGHTA and CDR2 is FQGNSA. Trimming took 1 base from V and 3 from J; bases not matched to a gene: 6. There are 15 residues in the CDR3. This CDR3 is CASSLDSGWIYEQYF. The CDR3 DNA reads TGTGCCAGCAGCTTAGATAGCGGGTGGATCTACGAGCAGTACTTC.

The V call is TRBV7-7, the J call TRBJ2-5; 9 bases agree with TRBD1. Germline V gene data show CDR1 as SSHAT and CDR2 as FNYEAQ (reference sequence). J was trimmed by 5 bases and V by 5 bases; bases with no gene match: 12. This CDR3 is built from 16 residues. In DNA form, the CDR3 reads TGTGCCAGCAGCCCACGGACAGGGGACCCCTTTGAGACCCAGTACTTC. It translates to CASSPRTGDPFETQYF.

The chain combines TRBV3-1 (or the pseudogene TRBV3-2) with TRBJ1-1; maybe TRBD1 (6 bases). V gave up 2 bases and J gave up 5 bases, with 18 bases separating them. Germline V lookup: CDR1 LGHDT, CDR2 YNNKEL (reference sequence). The CDR3 runs 16 residues. The CDR3 sequence: CASSQSGGGKRTEAFF. In DNA form, the CDR3 reads TGTGCCAGCAGCCAATCAGGAGGGGGAAAGAGGACTGAAGCTTTCTTT.

The rearrangement joins TRBV19 to TRBJ2-1; maybe TRBD1 (5 bases). Trimming removed 5 bases from V and 2 bases from J, with 16 bases in between. Germline CDR1 and CDR2: LNHDA and SQIVND (reference sequence). CDR3 size: 16 residues. CDR3 DNA sequence: TGTGCCAGTAGTCGTCTGGGGCGGCCCCCCTACAATGAGCAGTTCTTC. Its translation: CASSRLGRPPYNEQFF.

This chain's CDR3 is CASSQGRASGLRGNEQFF. In nucleotides, the CDR3 is TGCGCCAGCAGCCAAGGTAGGGCTAGCGGGCTGAGGGGGAATGAGCAGTTCTTC. V is TRBV4-3 and J is TRBJ2-1; 8 nucleotides align to TRBD2. The J segment lost 7 bases and the V segment lost 1 base, leaving 15 bases of the junction unmatched. This CDR3 has 18 residues. The V gene's germline CDR1 is LGHNA and CDR2 YSLEER.